The T cell receptor (beta chain) under discussion was sequenced for a study of T-cell memory formation after mild COVID-19. At the level of the study: TCR clusters were largely donor specific. Study results and caveats: Day 15 to 85 contracting clones showed balanced CD4/CD8; later expanders leaned CD4+. Clones from the second wave (peaking day 37) had unconfirmed SARS-CoV-2 specificity.

Per germline, CDR1 KGHDR and CDR2 SFDVKD. This CDR3 is built from 13 residues. V gave up 8 bases and J gave up 0 bases, with 10 bases separating them. This clonotype has a handful of counts. No antigen is known for it. Constant-segment primers were used for 5'RACE, and the resulting TCR alpha and TCR beta cDNA libraries carried sample barcodes and UMIs. TCRdb used MiXCR to reprocess the 5' RACE reads, holding one entry per CDR3 protein. The sample gives 130,000 to 150,000 distinct CDR3 sequences, approximately 5.7% of which show up once; 2% to 2.5% is in the top ten. The clonotype originates from an adult woman who had mild COVID-19 (a few samples of this study predate the infection). Cell type and time point are not known. Specimen: PBMCs or a T cell subset sorted from them (not recorded which). The J gene is TRBJ2-7, the V gene TRBV24-1, with D tentatively TRBD2 (6 bases). CDR3 region: CATKDGSSYEQYF. The CDR3 DNA is TGTGCCACCAAGGACGGGAGCTCCTACGAGCAGTACTTC.